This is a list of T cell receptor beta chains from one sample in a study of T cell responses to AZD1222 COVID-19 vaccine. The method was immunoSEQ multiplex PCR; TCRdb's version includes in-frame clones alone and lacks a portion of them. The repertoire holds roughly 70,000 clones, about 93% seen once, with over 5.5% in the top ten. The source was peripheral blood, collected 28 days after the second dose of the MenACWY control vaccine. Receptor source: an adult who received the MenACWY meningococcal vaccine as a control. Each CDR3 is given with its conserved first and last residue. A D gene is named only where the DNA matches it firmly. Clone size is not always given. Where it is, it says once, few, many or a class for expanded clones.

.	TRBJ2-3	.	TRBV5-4	TGTGCCAGCAGCTTGGGGGTAAGGAGCGGGCGTACAGATACGCAGTATTTT	CASSLGVRSGRTDTQYF
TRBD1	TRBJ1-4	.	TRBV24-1	TGTGCCACCAGTGATTTGCATGAGGACAGGGATGAGGGGTTAGAAAAACTGTTTTTT	CATSDLHEDRDEGLEKLFF
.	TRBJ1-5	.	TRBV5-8	TGTGCCAGCAGCAGTAATCAGCCCCAGCATTTT	CASSSNQPQHF
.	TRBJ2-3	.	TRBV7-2	TGTGCCAGCAGCTTATTCCAGGGGCTTAATACGCAGTATTTT	CASSLFQGLNTQYF
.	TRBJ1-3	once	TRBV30	TGTGCCTGGACAGGTGACTCTGGAAACACCATATATTTT	CAWTGDSGNTIYF
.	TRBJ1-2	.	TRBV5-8	TGTGCCAGCAGCTTGAAGGGGCACCCGTTAGGCTACACCTTC	CASSLKGHPLGYTF
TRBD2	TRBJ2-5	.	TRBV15	TGTGCCACCAGCAGAGTATACGGGGGGGAGACCCAGTACTTC	CATSRVYGGETQYF
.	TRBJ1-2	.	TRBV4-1	TGCGCCAGCAGCCAAGATGCCCTTAACTATGGCTACACCTTC	CASSQDALNYGYTF
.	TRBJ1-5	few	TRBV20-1	TGCAGTGCTAGTTACAGGGAAAATCAGCCCCAGCATTTT	CSASYRENQPQHF
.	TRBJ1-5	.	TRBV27	TGTGCCAGCAGTACCCGACGGTATCAGCCCCAGCATTTT	CASSTRRYQPQHF
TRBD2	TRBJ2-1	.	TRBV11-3	TGTGCCAGCAGCGGACTAGCGGGAGACAATGAGCAGTTCTTC	CASSGLAGDNEQFF
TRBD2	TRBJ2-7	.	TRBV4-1	TGCGCCAGCAGCCAAGAGGGGCTAGCGGGAGGGCCGGGGGAGCAGTACTTC	CASSQEGLAGGPGEQYF
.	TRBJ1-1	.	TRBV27	TGTGCCAGCAGCCCAACACCCCCGGGGGCACCAATGAGCGGCGCTTTCTTT	CASSPTPPGAPMSGAFF
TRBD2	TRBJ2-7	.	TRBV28	TGTGCCAGCAGCACCTCTCGGGAGGGTGGCTACGAGCAGTACTTC	CASSTSREGGYEQYF
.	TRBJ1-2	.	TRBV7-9	TGTGCCAGCAGCGCAGGGAACTATGGCTACACCTTC	CASSAGNYGYTF
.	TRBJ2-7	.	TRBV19	TGTGCCAGTAGTACGACGGACCCCCCAACTAAGCAGTACTTC	CASSTTDPPTKQYF
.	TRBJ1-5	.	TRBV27	TGTGCCAGCACCCAAATAGGGCCCCCAGGCGGCCAGCCCCAGCATTTT	CASTQIGPPGGQPQHF
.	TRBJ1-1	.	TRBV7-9	TGTGCCAGCAGCCTTTTGGGGAGAGCACAATCTGAAGCTTTCTTT	CASSLLGRAQSEAFF
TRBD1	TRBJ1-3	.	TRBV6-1	TGTGCCAGCAGTGCTCTCGGGACAGGGGTAATGAACACCATATATTTT	CASSALGTGVMNTIYF
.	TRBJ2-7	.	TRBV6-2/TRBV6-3	TGTGCCAGCAGCTCCCTTTTAGACGAGCAGTACTTC	CASSSLLDEQYF
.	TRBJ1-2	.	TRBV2	TGTGCCAGCACGGGATCGAGTTATGGCTACACCTTC	CASTGSSYGYTF
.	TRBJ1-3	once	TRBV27	TGTGCCAGCAGCAATCTAAACACCATATATTTT	CASSNLNTIYF
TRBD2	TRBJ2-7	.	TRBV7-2	TGTGCCAGCAGCTTAGAAGCTAGCGGGGCGGATGAGCAGTACTTC	CASSLEASGADEQYF
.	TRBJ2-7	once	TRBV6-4	TGTGCCAGCAGTGAGTCAGGTGCCGACTACGAGCAGTACTTC	CASSESGADYEQYF
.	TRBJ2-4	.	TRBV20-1	TGCAGTGGTGGGGATTTAAGCATTCAGTACTTC	CSGGDLSIQYF
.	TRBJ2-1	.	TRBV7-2	TGTGCCAGCAGCGCAATACTAGGAAACAATGAGCAGTTCTTC	CASSAILGNNEQFF
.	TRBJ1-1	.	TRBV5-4	TGTGCCAGCAGCGTTATGGGAAACACTGAAGCTTTCTTT	CASSVMGNTEAFF
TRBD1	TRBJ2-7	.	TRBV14	TGTGCCAGCAGCCAAGGATTGCCGCCAGGGACAGGGGTCTACGAGCAGTACTTC	CASSQGLPPGTGVYEQYF
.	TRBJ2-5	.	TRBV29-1	TGCAGCGTTGAGGGACAGGAGATCCCCCGGACTAGAGGGGACCGGGAGACCCAGTACTTC	CSVEGQEIPRTRGDRETQYF
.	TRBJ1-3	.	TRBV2	TGTGCCAGCACTGGGGACCCGGACTCTGGAAACACCATATATTTT	CASTGDPDSGNTIYF
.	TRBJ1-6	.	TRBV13	TGTGCCAGCAATTCCCTCGAGGGCAATATGAATTCACCCCTCCACTTT	CASNSLEGNMNSPLHF
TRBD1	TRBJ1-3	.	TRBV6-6	TGTGCCAGCTCCGACAGGGGACGTGGAGGAAACACCATATATTTT	CASSDRGRGGNTIYF
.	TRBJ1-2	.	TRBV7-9	TGTGCCAGCAGCAAGGTCAGGGAATTCGATGGCTACACCTTC	CASSKVREFDGYTF
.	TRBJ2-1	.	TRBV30	TGTGCCTGGAGTGGGGATGGCGCTACCTACAATGAGCAGTTCTTC	CAWSGDGATYNEQFF
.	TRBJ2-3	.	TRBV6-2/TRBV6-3	TGTGCCAGCAGTTCGCCTCGGGACCCCACAGATACGCAGTATTTT	CASSSPRDPTDTQYF
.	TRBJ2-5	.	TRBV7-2	TGTGCCAGCAGCTTAGCGGGGGGCCAGTACTTC	CASSLAGGQYF
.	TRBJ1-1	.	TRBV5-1	TGCGCCAGCAGCTTGGTTGGAGCCGACACTGAAGCTTTCTTT	CASSLVGADTEAFF
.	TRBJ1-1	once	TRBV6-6	TGTGCCAGCAATACCGAACAGGAAAACACTGAAGCTTTCTTT	CASNTEQENTEAFF
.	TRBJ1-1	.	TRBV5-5	TGTGCCAGCAGCCCTCACGGGGGGGTAGCAGGAGGCACTGAAGCTTTCTTT	CASSPHGGVAGGTEAFF